The clone carrying this T cell receptor (beta chain) came up a few times. Its antigen is not identified. The source of the sample is a study of cytomegalovirus exposure and HLA in healthy donors. The wider study: Samples from HLA-typed donors yielded 85 million to 95 million unique TCRs in an early data release.

Primers: 60 Vbeta forward and 13 Jbeta reverse. The assay was immunoSEQ multiplex PCR, and TCRdb's table has in-frame clones only and misses some. The sample lists roughly 180,000 clones; approximately 80% were seen once. Trimming pared 5 bases from V and 0 bases from J, leaving 14 bases between. The CDR3 extends over 16 amino acids. Germline V gives CDR1 MDHEN, CDR2 SYDVKM. Study results and caveats: The listing of 150 to 200 TCR beta chains classed them as cytomegalovirus-associated.

This TCR came from a boy under 10 years old in good health and CMV-seronegative. The genes are TRBV28 and TRBJ1-5, with a possible D match to TRBD1 (5 bases). The material sequenced was PBMCs. In DNA, the CDR3 is TGTGCCAGCAGTCCCCCGACAGAGTATAGCAATCAGCCCCAGCATTTT. As protein: CASSPPTEYSNQPQHF.